This T cell receptor (beta chain) was recorded in a study of T cell repertoires in cytomegalovirus infection. The CDR3 covers 15 residues. Germline CDR1 and CDR2: SEHNR and FQNEAQ (reference sequence). The V gene end was trimmed by 0 bases and the J gene end by 7 bases; junction bases not matched to a gene: 6. This clonotype was detected a few times. Its antigen is not known. TCRdb reprocessed the reads via MiXCR and lists one record per CDR3 protein. The sample lists about 400,000 distinct CDR3 sequences, roughly 34% occurring once. This TCR came from a human donor in good health (CMV status not recorded). Some clones in this sample may be carry-over from other donors' samples. The sample was cultured PBMCs, taken from culture after CMV antigen stimulation. The chain is built from TRBV7-9 and TRBJ2-1; 7 bases align to TRBD2. The CDR3 region has the DNA TGTGCCAGCAGCTTAGCGGGGAGGGCCCAGAATGAGCAGTTCTTC. Translated, it gives CASSLAGRAQNEQFF.